This T cell receptor (beta chain) comes out of a study of T cell repertoires in cytomegalovirus infection. TCRdb passed the reads through MiXCR, listing each CDR3 protein once. The sample lists about 740,000 distinct CDR3 sequences, 33% occurring once. Concerning this clonotype itself: Its matching antigen is unknown.

CDR3 length equals 15 residues. V was shortened by 5 bases and J by 4 bases, with 17 bases between the two germline ends. Germline values: CDR1 KGHSH, CDR2 LQKENI. The chain employs TRBV18 and TRBJ1-1, with D perhaps matching TRBD1 (5 bases). The sequenced sample was cultured PBMCs, obtained from culture after CMV antigen stimulation. The clonotype originates from a human donor in good health (CMV status not recorded). Some clones in this sample may be carry-over from other donors' samples. Here the CDR3 DNA reads TGTGCCAGCTCAACCGGGACCGCTGGGAGCACTGAAGCTTTCTTT. Encoded protein: CASSTGTAGSTEAFF.